Following are 20 T cell receptor beta chains from one sample sequenced in a study of blood T cell repertoires in COVID-19. Using immunoSEQ multiplex PCR, the repertoire was profiled, and TCRdb retains in-frame clones only, with some absent. The data show some 62,000 clones, approximately 80% seen once. Sequencing input: PBMCs or T cells enriched from blood (not recorded which). Receptors originate from a woman aged 35 to 49 with acute COVID-19.

This clone appeared once. This chain links TRBV3-1 (or the pseudogene TRBV3-2) with TRBJ1-2, with D perhaps matching TRBD1 (6 bases). The CDR3 loop spans 14 amino acids. Trimming took 6 bases from V and 4 from J, leaving 15 bases between them. Germline CDR1 reads LGHDT; CDR2 reads YNNKEL (reference sequence). The DNA for the CDR3 is TGTGCCAGCAGGCCTAACAGGGAGGGCTATGGCTACACCTTC. Encoded protein: CASRPNREGYGYTF.

The chain recombines TRBV5-1 with TRBJ2-5; D uncertain. Germline CDR1 and CDR2: SGHRS and YFSETQ. V was cut by 4 bases and J by 3 bases, with 4 bases left in between. The CDR3 is made up of 11 amino acids. The CDR3 DNA sequence: TGCGCCAGCAGCCTTAAAGAGACCCAGTACTTC. Translation: CASSLKETQYF.

A few counts support this clone. Other DNA sequences from this sample encode an identical CDR3 as well. The J gene is TRBJ1-1, the V gene TRBV19; D remains ambiguous. The CDR3 length is 13 residues. Germline V CDR1 and CDR2: LNHDA, SQIVND (reference sequence). Trimming stripped 0 bases from V and 3 bases from J, with 5 bases between. The CDR3 loop is CASSIDRDTEAFF. CDR3 bases: TGTGCCAGTAGTATAGATCGAGACACTGAAGCTTTCTTT.

The chain combines TRBV4-1 with TRBJ2-1; 9 bases align to TRBD2. From germline, CDR1 is MGHRA and CDR2 YSYEKL. The CDR3 contains 14 residues. V shed 4 bases and J 7 bases; nucleotides not matched to a gene: 5. CDR3 in amino acids: CASSPTTSGNEQFF. The CDR3 coding sequence is TGCGCCAGCAGCCCAACAACTAGCGGGAATGAGCAGTTCTTC.

The CDR3 DNA reads as TGTGCCAGCAGCCATACTGGGGGCGTACAAGAGACCCAGTACTTC. Residues: CASSHTGGVQETQYF. The chain joins TRBV3-1 (or the pseudogene TRBV3-2) to TRBJ2-5; the D gene is possibly TRBD1 (6 bases). Trimming took 3 bases from V and 2 from J, leaving 13 bases between them. The CDR3 sequence is 15 residues long. Germline V gene sequence: CDR1 LGHDT, CDR2 YNNKEL (reference sequence).

The V and J genes are TRBV3-1 (or the pseudogene TRBV3-2) and TRBJ1-4; maybe TRBD1 (5 bases). CDR3 length: 15 amino acids. V was shortened by 1 base and J by 7 bases, with 13 bases between the two germline ends. CDR1 LGHDT and CDR2 YNNKEL come from the germline V gene (reference sequence). The CDR3 region is CASSQVGTGIEKLFF. The DNA of the CDR3 is TGTGCCAGCAGCCAAGTAGGGACTGGGATTGAAAAACTGTTTTTT.

CDR3 sequence: CASSTTGGRSLRAFF. In nucleotides, the CDR3 is TGTGCCAGTAGTACTACAGGGGGCAGATCTTTGCGGGCTTTCTTT. This chain uses TRBV19 with TRBJ1-1, with TRBD1 identical over 9 bases. Germline V CDR1 and CDR2: LNHDA, SQIVND (reference sequence). The J segment lost 11 bases and the V segment lost 4 bases, leaving 14 bases of the junction unmatched. This CDR3 is built from 15 residues.

This chain uses TRBV3-1 (or the pseudogene TRBV3-2) with TRBJ2-5; TRBD2 matches 8 bases. In germline, CDR1 is LGHDT, CDR2 YNNKEL (reference sequence). The CDR3 runs 15 residues. After removal of 4 bases from V and 7 bases from J, the junction contained 11 bases not matched to a gene. CDR3 amino acids: CASSRGGGPEATQYF. The CDR3 coding sequence is TGTGCCAGCAGCCGGGGCGGGGGGCCCGAAGCGACCCAGTACTTC.

This sequence joins TRBV4-1 and TRBJ2-3; possible D gene TRBD2, 6 bases. Trimming left V 0 bases short and J 1 base short, with 14 bases between. In germline, CDR1 is MGHRA, CDR2 YSYEKL. The CDR3 is made up of 17 amino acids. The CDR3 reads CASSQDWGEFRTDTQYF. Here the CDR3 DNA reads TGCGCCAGCAGCCAAGATTGGGGGGAGTTTCGCACAGATACGCAGTATTTT.

CDR3: CASSQQGEPYEQYF. For the CDR3, the DNA is TGTGCCAGCAGCCAACAGGGGGAGCCCTACGAGCAGTACTTC. The rearrangement uses TRBV3-1 (or the pseudogene TRBV3-2) and TRBJ2-7, with 7 positions matching TRBD1. With V trimmed by 2 bases and J by 2 bases, 3 bases remained unmatched. The CDR3 spans 14 residues. Germline CDR1 and CDR2: LGHDT and YNNKEL (reference sequence).

This chain connects TRBV4-1 to TRBJ2-7; 9 bases are shared with TRBD2. Germline CDR1 is MGHRA and CDR2 is YSYEKL. This CDR3 has 16 amino acids. V lost 1 base, J lost 3 bases, and 7 bases stayed unmatched. The CDR3 DNA reads TGCGCCAGCAGCCAAGTAATTAGCGGGAGTGTCTACGAGCAGTACTTC. Translating gives CASSQVISGSVYEQYF.

The rearrangement uses TRBV10-2 and TRBJ1-6; TRBD1 matches at 8 bases. The CDR3 is made up of 18 amino acids. V lost 3 bases to trimming and J lost 0 bases; unmatched junction nucleotides: 7. Germline V gives CDR1 WSHSY, CDR2 SAAADI. CDR3 sequence reads: CASSDPGGTVSYNSPLHF. The CDR3 DNA reads TGCGCCAGCAGTGATCCAGGGGGCACGGTCTCCTATAATTCACCCCTCCACTTT.

The genes are TRBV28 and TRBJ2-4; maybe TRBD1 (6 bases). The germline gives CDR1 MDHEN, CDR2 SYDVKM. Trimming took off 9 bases at V and 4 bases at J, with 22 bases between the two ends. The CDR3 is made up of 16 amino acids. CDR3 amino acids: CASNPRRQVSKNIQYF. The DNA of the CDR3 is TGTGCCAGTAACCCACGACGACAGGTATCGAAAAACATTCAGTACTTC.

V gene TRBV4-1 combines with J gene TRBJ2-3; 13 bases align to TRBD2. The CDR3 is 17 amino acids. With 8 bases clipped from V and 0 bases from J, the junction kept 8 bases outside the gene matches. Germline-derived CDR1 and CDR2 are MGHRA and YSYEKL. The CDR3 nucleotides read TGCGCCAGCCAGGGGACTAGCGGGGCTACTAGCACAGATACGCAGTATTTT. Translating it yields CASQGTSGATSTDTQYF.

The chain joins TRBV19 to TRBJ2-3; 12 nucleotides line up with TRBD2. Trimming at V came to 4 bases and at J to 0 bases, leaving 14 bases not matched to a gene. Germline V gene lookup returns CDR1 LNHDA and CDR2 SQIVND (reference sequence). CDR3 length equals 20 residues. The CDR3 nucleotides are TGTGCCAGTAGTAGTCGACTAGCGGGAGTGATAGCTGCGAGCACAGATACGCAGTATTTT. Translation: CASSSRLAGVIAASTDTQYF.

The table lists this clone with a count of one. The gene calls are TRBV28 and TRBJ2-2, with D perhaps matching TRBD2 (5 bases). Germline V gives CDR1 MDHEN, CDR2 SYDVKM. This CDR3 is built from 15 residues. The V gene lost 4 bases and the J gene lost 2 bases, with 11 bases spanning the gap. For the CDR3, the DNA is TGTGCCAGCAGTTCTATAGCGCCCAACACCGGGGAGCTGTTTTTT. Its translation is CASSSIAPNTGELFF.

The rearrangement uses TRBV10-1 and TRBJ1-4; D is perhaps TRBD1 (5 bases). V lost 0 bases, J lost 7 bases, and 9 bases lay in between. Germline CDR1 and CDR2: WNHNN and SYGVQD (reference sequence). The CDR3 spans 14 residues. The CDR3 is CASSESGAREKLFF. The CDR3, as DNA: TGCGCCAGCAGTGAGTCAGGGGCTCGTGAAAAACTGTTTTTT.

The gene calls are TRBV2 and TRBJ1-2; TRBD1 matches 8 bases. The V and J ends lost 5 bases and 2 bases, in that order; junction bases with no gene match: 7. CDR3 length equals 15 residues. Germline V CDR1 and CDR2: SNHLY, FYNNEI. This CDR3 is CASSPGTGGNYGYTF. The CDR3 nucleotides read TGTGCCAGCAGTCCGGGGACAGGAGGGAACTATGGCTACACCTTC.

This chain joins TRBV19 and TRBJ1-1; 9 positions match TRBD1. From germline, CDR1 is LNHDA and CDR2 SQIVND (reference sequence). Trimming at V came to 7 bases and at J to 6 bases, leaving 9 bases not matched to a gene. This CDR3 spans 14 amino acids. The CDR3 DNA reads as TGTGCCAGTACCCAACGGGACAGGGCGTCTGAAGCTTTCTTT. It encodes CASTQRDRASEAFF.

This clone was recorded once. The chain combines TRBV2 with TRBJ2-7; perhaps TRBD1 as D (8 bases). V lost 7 bases and J 1 base, leaving 17 bases between the germline ends. CDR1 is SNHLY, CDR2 FYNNEI, per germline. CDR3 length equals 15 residues. The CDR3 DNA reads TGTGCCAGCACGTTCACAGGGGGGGGATCCTACGAGCAGTACTTC. Amino acid sequence: CASTFTGGGSYEQYF.